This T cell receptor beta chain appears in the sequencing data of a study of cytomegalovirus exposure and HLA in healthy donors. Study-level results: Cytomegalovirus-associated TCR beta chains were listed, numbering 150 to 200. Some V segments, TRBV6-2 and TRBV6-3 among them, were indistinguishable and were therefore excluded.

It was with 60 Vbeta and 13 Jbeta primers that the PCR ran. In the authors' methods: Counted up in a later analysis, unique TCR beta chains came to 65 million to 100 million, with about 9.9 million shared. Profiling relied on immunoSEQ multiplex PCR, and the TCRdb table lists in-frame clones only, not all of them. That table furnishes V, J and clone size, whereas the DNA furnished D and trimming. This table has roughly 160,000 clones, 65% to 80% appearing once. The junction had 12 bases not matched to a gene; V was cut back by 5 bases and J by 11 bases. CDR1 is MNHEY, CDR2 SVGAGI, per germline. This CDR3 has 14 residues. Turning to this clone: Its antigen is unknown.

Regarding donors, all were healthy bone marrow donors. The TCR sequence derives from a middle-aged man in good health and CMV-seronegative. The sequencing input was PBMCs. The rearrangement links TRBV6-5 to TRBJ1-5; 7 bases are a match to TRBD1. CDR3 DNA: TGTGCCAGCAGTGAGCACAGGGGCCTAGGGGCCCAGCATTTT. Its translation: CASSEHRGLGAQHF.